One sample yielded the 20 T cell receptor beta chains listed below, sequenced in a study of T cell changes during pregnancy in multiple sclerosis. Measured with immunoSEQ multiplex PCR; TCRdb has only the in-frame clones, and not every one. In the table there are around 66,000 clones, about nine tenths of which are singletons. This specimen consisted of peripheral blood, obtained in the first trimester of pregnancy. These receptors were collected from a female donor in good health, enrolled as a control in a pregnancy study.

The rearrangement links TRBV28 to TRBJ2-7; no firm D call. Trimming took 6 bases from V and 4 from J, leaving 4 bases between them. Germline loops: CDR1 MDHEN, CDR2 SYDVKM. The CDR3 length is 10 residues. CDR3 residues: CASRRYEQYF. The CDR3 coding sequence is TGTGCCAGCAGGAGGTACGAGCAGTACTTC.

The CDR3 nucleotides are TGCGCCAGCAGCTTGAGAGACCGCAGGACGGGGACTGAAGCTTTCTTT. As protein: CASSLRDRRTGTEAFF. This chain connects TRBV5-1 to TRBJ1-1; D gene uncertain. Trimming removed 1 base at V and 5 bases at J, with 18 bases between. This CDR3 region has 16 residues. Germline lookup yields CDR1 SGHRS and CDR2 YFSETQ.

The chain is built from TRBV7-3 and TRBJ2-2; 9 bases map to TRBD1. The CDR3 sequence is 16 residues long. With V trimmed by 5 bases and J by 7 bases, 11 bases remained unmatched. Germline-derived CDR1 and CDR2 are SGHTA and FQGTGA. The CDR3 reads CASSPDRGTLSGELFF. The CDR3 DNA follows: TGTGCCAGCAGCCCGGACAGGGGTACTTTAAGCGGGGAGCTGTTTTTT.

The V and J genes are TRBV5-1 and TRBJ1-5, with D perhaps TRBD1 (5 bases). The CDR3 runs to 13 residues. Germline-derived CDR1 and CDR2 are SGHRS and YFSETQ. Trimming cost V 4 bases and J 12 bases, with 17 bases left between them. The CDR3 here is CASSPSGWGLQHF. The CDR3 bases are TGCGCCAGCAGCCCGTCAGGGTGGGGTCTCCAGCATTTT.

The CDR3 loop reads CASSTRGQTPFSTDTQYF. The DNA of the CDR3 is TGCGCCAGCAGCACCAGGGGACAGACACCATTTAGCACAGATACGCAGTATTTT. The chain has TRBV5-1 and TRBJ2-3, with TRBD1 identical over 7 bases. Germline V gene data show CDR1 as SGHRS and CDR2 as YFSETQ. Trimming took 4 bases from V and 0 from J; bases not matched to a gene: 14. The CDR3 is 18 amino acids.

This chain uses TRBV6-5 with TRBJ1-1; no clear D. The CDR3 extends over 13 amino acids. Trimming removed 6 bases from V and 3 bases from J, with 11 bases in between. CDR1 is MNHEY and CDR2 is SVGAGI in the germline V gene. The CDR3 protein is CASSPDTYTEAFF. The CDR3 DNA reads as TGTGCCAGCAGCCCAGACACCTACACTGAAGCTTTCTTT.

The chain has TRBV7-2 and TRBJ1-1; D is uncertain. V dropped 4 bases and J dropped 11 bases, with 17 bases sitting between them. Germline assignment: CDR1 SGHTA and CDR2 FQGNSA. The CDR3 consists of 13 residues. CDR3 nucleotide sequence: TGTGCCAGCAGCTACCCCGGAACAATGAGGGCTTTCTTT. The encoded protein is CASSYPGTMRAFF. The variable domain in full, with the rest retrieved from reference TRBV7-2 and TRBJ1-1, is GAGVSQSPSNKVTEKGKDVELRCDPISGHTALYWYRQSLGQGLEFLIYFQGNSAPDKSGLPSDRFSAERTGGSVSTLTIQRTQQEDSAVYLCASSYPGTMRAFFGQGTRLTVV.

V gene TRBV12-5 combines with J gene TRBJ2-7; D perhaps matches TRBD2 (5 bases). The CDR3 sequence is 19 residues long. V was shortened by 0 bases and J by 2 bases, with 23 bases between the two germline ends. The germline gives CDR1 LGHNT, CDR2 FRNRAP. CDR3 amino acids: CASGLVLGGPQLGPYEQYF. For the CDR3, the DNA is TGTGCTAGTGGTTTGGTACTGGGCGGGCCCCAGCTAGGCCCCTACGAGCAGTACTTC. The whole variable domain, filled in from reference TRBV12-5 and TRBJ2-7, reads DARVTQTPRHKVTEMGQEVTMRCQPILGHNTVFWYRQTMMQGLELLAYFRNRAPLDDSGMPKDRFSAEMPDATLATLKIQPSEPRDSAVYFCASGLVLGGPQLGPYEQYFGPGTRLTVT.

This clone was counted once. V gene TRBV5-5 combines with J gene TRBJ1-1, with D unresolved. Trimming stripped 1 base from V and 5 bases from J, with 6 bases between. This CDR3 region has 12 residues. Germline CDR1 and CDR2: SGHKS and YYEKEE (reference sequence). The CDR3 DNA follows: TGTGCCAGCAGCTTGCCGGGGACTGAAGCTTTCTTT. It translates to CASSLPGTEAFF. Full variable domain (outside the CDR3, taken from reference TRBV5-5 and TRBJ1-1): DAGVTQSPTHLIKTRGQQVTLRCSPISGHKSVSWYQQVLGQGPQFIFQYYEKEERGRGNFPDRFSARQFPNYSSELNVNALLLGDSALYLCASSLPGTEAFFGQGTRLTVV.

The V call is TRBV7-9, the J call TRBJ2-2; tentative D call: TRBD1 (5 bases). This CDR3 comprises 16 residues. V lost 3 bases and J lost 7, with 18 bases in between. Germline-derived CDR1 and CDR2 are SEHNR and FQNEAQ (reference sequence). This CDR3 reads CASSFGHFGGGGELFF. The DNA for the CDR3 is TGTGCCAGCAGCTTTGGACACTTCGGTGGTGGCGGGGAGCTGTTTTTT. The full variable domain, its missing parts supplied by reference TRBV7-9 and TRBJ2-2, is DTGVSQNPRHKITKRGQNVTFRCDPISEHNRLYWYRQTLGQGPEFLTYFQNEAQLEKSRLLSDRFSAERPKGSFSTLEIQRTEQGDSAMYLCASSFGHFGGGGELFFGEGSRLTVL.

This chain joins TRBV6-1 and TRBJ2-3; possible D gene TRBD2, 5 bases. Germline V gene sequence: CDR1 MNHNS, CDR2 SASEGT. Deletions cut 2 bases from V and 6 bases from J, with 18 bases between. CDR3 length: 16 residues. CDR3 residues: CASSENRAPGGDTQYF. The CDR3 DNA sequence: TGTGCCAGCAGTGAAAATAGGGCCCCGGGCGGGGATACGCAGTATTTT.

The chain links TRBV7-8 to TRBJ2-6, with no clear D. In germline, CDR1 is SGHVS, CDR2 FQNEAQ. The CDR3 is made up of 15 amino acids. Trimming shortened V by 5 bases and J by 0 bases, and 8 bases separated the two germline ends. The CDR3 is CASSQQPSGANVLTF. CDR3 in DNA: TGTGCCAGCAGCCAACAGCCCTCTGGGGCCAACGTCCTGACTTTC.

The chain is built from TRBV5-6 and TRBJ1-6; no firm D call. V lost 4 bases to trimming and J lost 9 bases, with 14 bases between them. Germline loops: CDR1 SGHDT, CDR2 YYEEEE. The CDR3 loop spans 14 amino acids. The CDR3 nucleotides are TGTGCCAGCAGCCCCCCGGGGTCGGGTTCACCCCTCCACTTT. It is translated as CASSPPGSGSPLHF.

V gene TRBV5-6 combines with J gene TRBJ1-3; the D is unclear. Germline values: CDR1 SGHDT, CDR2 YYEEEE. Trimming took off 0 bases at V and 9 bases at J, with 4 bases between the two ends. The CDR3 is made up of 11 amino acids. CDR3 sequence: CASSLGITIYF. CDR3 nucleotide sequence: TGTGCCAGCAGCTTGGGTATCACCATATATTTT.

This clone was counted between two and nine times. The rearrangement links TRBV14 to TRBJ1-2; 7 bases agree with TRBD1. Germline-derived CDR1 and CDR2 are SGHDN and FVKESK. Trimming removed 0 bases from V and 4 bases from J; junction bases left unmatched: 2. The CDR3 contains 14 residues. The CDR3 sequence: CASSQETGPYGYTF. For the CDR3, the DNA is TGTGCCAGCAGCCAAGAGACAGGGCCCTATGGCTACACCTTC. Based on the CDR3 plus reference TRBV14 and TRBJ1-2, the full variable domain is EAGVTQFPSHSVIEKGQTVTLRCDPISGHDNLYWYRRVMGKEIKFLLHFVKESKQDESGMPNNRFLAERTGGTYSTLKVQPAELEDSGVYFCASSQETGPYGYTFGSGTRLTVV.

The genes are TRBV27 and TRBJ2-1; 8 bases line up with TRBD2. V dropped 11 bases and J dropped 6; count of bases not matched to a gene: 9. Germline CDR1 and CDR2: MNHEY and SMNVEV (reference sequence). The CDR3 runs 13 residues. The CDR3 region is CAAKGLVPNEQFF. DNA for the CDR3: TGTGCCGCAAAGGGACTAGTCCCCAATGAGCAGTTCTTC.

This clone was detected once. The rearrangement links TRBV13 to TRBJ2-2, with 8 bases that match TRBD2. V was clipped by 2 bases and J by 2 bases; unmatched bases: 7. Germline V gene sequence: CDR1 PRHDT, CDR2 FYEKMQ (reference sequence). The CDR3 length is 17 residues. CDR3 nucleotide sequence: TGTGCCAGCAGCTTATTTGGAGCGGGGGCTAACACCGGGGAGCTGTTTTTT. Translated: CASSLFGAGANTGELFF.

This clone occurred a few times. The J gene is TRBJ1-1, the V gene TRBV29-1, with D unresolved. V was cut by 5 bases and J by 8 bases, with 15 bases left in between. CDR1 SQVTM and CDR2 ANQGSEA come from the germline V gene. The CDR3 length is 12 residues. In DNA, the CDR3 is TGCAGCGTTATCCGGGGAGGAGCCGAAGCTTTCTTT. Translation: CSVIRGGAEAFF.

V usage is TRBV30 and J usage is TRBJ1-1; 8 nucleotides match TRBD1. Germline CDR1 GTSNPN, CDR2 SVGIG (reference sequence). Trimming at V came to 3 bases and at J to 5 bases, leaving 11 bases not matched to a gene. There are 15 residues in the CDR3. The CDR3 loop reads CAWRGNRGIGTEAFF. The DNA for the CDR3 is TGTGCCTGGAGGGGAAACAGGGGGATTGGGACTGAAGCTTTCTTT.

CDR3 sequence: CATSRDRQAETQYF. The CDR3 DNA sequence: TGTGCCACCAGCAGAGATCGGCAGGCTGAGACCCAGTACTTC. This chain uses TRBV15 with TRBJ2-5; no reliable D call. Germline V gives CDR1 LNHNV, CDR2 YYDKDF (reference sequence). The CDR3 consists of 14 residues. V shed 0 bases and J shed 5 bases, with 10 bases lying between them.